This entry lists 8 T cell receptor beta chains sequenced from one sample in a study of T-cell reconstitution after alpha-beta-depleted transplantation in children. Unique molecular identifiers were used to barcode this TCRbeta library. TCRdb re-called the PCR reads with MiXCR, one entry per CDR3 protein. This sample has about 220,000 distinct CDR3 sequences, with more than 15% found just once. The sample was PBMCs, mostly from graft donor cells, taken 360 days after TCRalphabeta/CD19-depleted stem cell transplant. These receptor sequences come from a male patient between 2 and 10 years old who had a stem cell transplant for acute lymphoblastic leukemia, so the T cells may come from the graft donor.

The CDR3 loop is CASSIRSVEGSNTEAFF. The CDR3 region has the DNA TGTGCCAGCAGCATCCGATCGGTAGAGGGGTCGAACACTGAAGCTTTCTTT. The chain joins TRBV7-9 to TRBJ1-1; tentatively, D is TRBD1 (5 bases). Germline values: CDR1 SEHNR, CDR2 FQNEAQ (reference sequence). V lost 5 bases and J lost 1, with 20 bases in between. This CDR3 has 17 residues.

The J gene is TRBJ1-2, the V gene TRBV7-6; no definite D call. Between the trimmed V and J ends, which lost 6 bases and 7 bases, there was a span of 15 bases. Per germline, CDR1 SGHVS and CDR2 FNYEAQ. The CDR3 spans 13 residues. CDR3 in amino acids: CASSPTVYTGYTF. Here the CDR3 DNA reads TGTGCCAGCAGTCCGACGGTGTATACTGGCTACACCTTC.

The gene calls are TRBV10-3 and TRBJ2-7; tentative D call: TRBD2 (5 bases). Trimming removed 0 bases from V and 6 bases from J, with 12 bases in between. CDR1 and CDR2 (germline): ENHRY, SYGVKD. This CDR3 contains 14 residues. The CDR3: CAISESGSDREQYF. CDR3 nucleotides: TGTGCCATCAGTGAGTCGGGGAGCGATCGCGAGCAGTACTTC.

The V call is TRBV29-1, the J call TRBJ2-1; D unclear. V was shortened by 7 bases and J by 7 bases, with 14 bases between the two germline ends. Per the germline V gene, CDR1 is SQVTM and CDR2 is ANQGSEA. The CDR3 loop spans 12 amino acids. In DNA form, the CDR3 reads TGCAGCGCCGGAAGAGACCCAAATGAGCAGTTCTTC. Protein sequence: CSAGRDPNEQFF.

This clonotype was counted between two and nine times. V is TRBV7-3 and J is TRBJ2-1; 10 bases are a match to TRBD2. The V segment lost 4 bases and the J segment 4 bases; nucleotides outside the gene matches: 4. The CDR3 length is 15 residues. Germline assignment: CDR1 SGHTA and CDR2 FQGTGA. DNA for the CDR3: TGTGCCAGCAGCTATCTAGCGGGGGATTACAATGAGCAGTTCTTC. Protein sequence: CASSYLAGDYNEQFF. The whole variable domain, remainder taken from reference TRBV7-3 and TRBJ2-1, is GAGVSQTPSNKVTEKGKYVELRCDPISGHTALYWYRQSLGQGPEFLIYFQGTGAADDSGLPNDRFFAVRPEGSVSTLKIQRTERGDSAVYLCASSYLAGDYNEQFFGPGTRLTVL.

The rearrangement links TRBV7-6 to TRBJ2-2, with 10 bases matching TRBD2. V shed 1 base and J 4 bases; nucleotides not matched to a gene: 9. This CDR3 contains 18 residues. CDR1 is SGHVS and CDR2 is FNYEAQ in the germline V gene. The CDR3 here is CASSLGHKRGGPTGELFF. CDR3 nucleotides: TGTGCCAGCAGCTTAGGTCACAAGCGGGGGGGCCCCACCGGGGAGCTGTTTTTT.

This clonotype was detected only a few times. V is TRBV20-1 and J is TRBJ2-3, with 7 positions matching TRBD1. Germline lookup yields CDR1 DFQATT and CDR2 SNEGSKA (reference sequence). V was clipped by 0 bases and J by 7 bases; unmatched bases: 7. The CDR3 is 14 amino acids. The CDR3 DNA is TGCAGTGCTAGAGATCGGACAGGACAGAATACGCAGTATTTT. Amino acids: CSARDRTGQNTQYF.

V usage is TRBV7-2 and J usage is TRBJ2-2; D not certain. Trimming removed 6 bases from V and 1 base from J, with 12 bases in between. CDR1 is SGHTA, CDR2 FQGNSA, per germline. CDR3 length equals 15 residues. In DNA form, the CDR3 reads TGTGCCAGCAGTCCCAACCCCGGGAACACCGGGGAGCTGTTTTTT. Translated, it gives CASSPNPGNTGELFF.